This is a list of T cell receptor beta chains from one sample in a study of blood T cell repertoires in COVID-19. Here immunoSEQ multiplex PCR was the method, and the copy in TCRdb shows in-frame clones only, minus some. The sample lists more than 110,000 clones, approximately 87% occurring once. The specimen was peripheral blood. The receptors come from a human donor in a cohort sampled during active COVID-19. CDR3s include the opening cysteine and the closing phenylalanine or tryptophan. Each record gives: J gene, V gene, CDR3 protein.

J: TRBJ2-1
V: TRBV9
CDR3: CASSRGVGNYNEQFF

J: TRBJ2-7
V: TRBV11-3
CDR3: CASSLVASSYEQYF

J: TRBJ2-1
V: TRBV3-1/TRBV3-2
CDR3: CASVSRYNEQFF

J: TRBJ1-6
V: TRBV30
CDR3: CAWRRSQGRSPLHF

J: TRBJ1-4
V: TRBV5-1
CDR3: CASSPGTPNEKLFF

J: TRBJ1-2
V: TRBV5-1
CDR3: CASSLLGTGVNYGYTF

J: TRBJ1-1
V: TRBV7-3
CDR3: CASSLTAVSNTEAFF

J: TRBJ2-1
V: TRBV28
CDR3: CASSGGGGVYNEQFF

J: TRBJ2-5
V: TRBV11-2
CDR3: CASSPSGGLQETQYF

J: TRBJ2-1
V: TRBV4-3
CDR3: CASSPNSGSSNEQFF

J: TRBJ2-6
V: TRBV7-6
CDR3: CASSLYSLGANVLTF

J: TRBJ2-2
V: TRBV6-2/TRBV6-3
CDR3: CASSYSGIPNTGELFF

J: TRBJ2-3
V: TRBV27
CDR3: CASSPPGLAGDTQYF

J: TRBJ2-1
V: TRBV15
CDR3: CATSREWAGVNEQFF

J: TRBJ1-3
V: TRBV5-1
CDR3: CASSLVGPTSGNTIYF